This TCR beta chain was profiled in a study of blood T cell repertoires in COVID-19. Living in 25 or so US areas, the participants were between roughly 18 and 95 years of age. Germline values: CDR1 SGDLS, CDR2 YYNGEE. Trimming cost V 0 bases and J 3 bases, with 3 bases left between them. This CDR3 is built from 12 residues. Per the authors' pipeline: For nucleated cells, counts were estimated from reference gene primer amplification. TCRdb's copy holds only in-frame clones and misses some; the assay was immunoSEQ multiplex PCR. The V and J calls and clone size were taken over from that table, and D and trimming were inferred from the DNA. The table lists 150,000 to 200,000 clones, around 82% of them singletons.

The sequence derives from a man aged 35-49 years who had recovered from COVID-19. Sequencing was performed on PBMCs or T cells enriched from blood (not recorded which). V usage is TRBV9 and J usage is TRBJ2-5; D gene ambiguous. The CDR3 sequence is CASSVGEETQYF. Here the CDR3 DNA reads TGTGCCAGCAGCGTAGGAGAAGAGACCCAGTACTTC.